Listed here are 23 T cell receptor beta chains from one sample, sequenced in a study of chemoradiotherapy in HPV16-positive cancers. Using immunoSEQ multiplex PCR, the repertoire was profiled, and TCRdb retains in-frame clones only, with some absent. The data show approximately 1,200 clones, roughly 40% seen once. This sample was obtained from a patient who underwent chemoradiotherapy. These TCRs come from a human donor with HPV-associated anogenital cancer.

The chain has TRBV2 and TRBJ2-3, with D perhaps TRBD2 (5 bases). Germline CDR1 is SNHLY and CDR2 is FYNNEI. Trimming removed 6 bases from V and 6 bases from J, with 7 bases in between. CDR3 size: 11 residues. CDR3 loop: CASRRVDTQYF. The CDR3 nucleotides read TGTGCCAGCAGGCGGGTTGATACGCAGTATTTT.

The V and J genes are TRBV5-1 and TRBJ2-7; weak D call: TRBD1 (6 bases). CDR1 SGHRS and CDR2 YFSETQ come from the germline V gene. This CDR3 comprises 13 residues. The V gene lost 3 bases and the J gene lost 2 bases, with 9 bases spanning the gap. The CDR3 DNA reads TGCGCCAGCAGCTGGGACAAGGCCTACGAGCAGTACTTC. This gives the protein CASSWDKAYEQYF.

This sequence joins TRBV9 and TRBJ2-7, with D perhaps given as TRBD1 or TRBD2 (5 bases each). Germline loops: CDR1 SGDLS, CDR2 YYNGEE. The CDR3 runs 15 residues. V was cut by 4 bases and J by 2 bases, with 16 bases left in between. The CDR3 sequence is CASSLRDGIPYEQYF. The CDR3 coding sequence is TGTGCCAGCAGCCTCCGGGACGGAATTCCCTACGAGCAGTACTTC.

This rearrangement joins TRBV4-2 to TRBJ2-5; D remains unclear. TRBJ2-7 matches the DNA end more closely, so the J call is doubtful. Germline V gene data show CDR1 as LGHNA and CDR2 as YNFKEQ. The CDR3 covers 15 residues. CDR3 in amino acids: CASSQGVTNSYEQYF. The CDR3 DNA follows: TGTGCCAGCAGCCAAGGAGTAACAAACTCCTACGAGCAGTACTTC.

The rearrangement uses TRBV29-1 and TRBJ1-2; a weak D match, TRBD1 (5 bases). The CDR3 totals 16 residues. Germline V gives CDR1 SQVTM, CDR2 ANQGSEA. V shed 3 bases and J shed 6 bases, with 23 bases lying between them. CDR3 in amino acids: CSVDRGSPSVGDGYTF. CDR3 DNA: TGCAGCGTTGATCGTGGCAGCCCCTCTGTGGGGGATGGCTACACCTTC.

The chain has TRBV7-2 and TRBJ1-2; D gene unclear. Germline V gives CDR1 SGHTA, CDR2 FQGNSA. The V and J ends lost 1 base and 0 bases respectively, with 12 bases between them. The CDR3 extends over 16 amino acids. DNA of the CDR3: TGTGCCAGCAGCTTAGGGGGAAGTGGAACTAACTATGGCTACACCTTC. It yields the protein CASSLGGSGTNYGYTF.

This sequence joins TRBV22-1 and TRBJ2-6; the D call TRBD2 from the table was never checked on the DNA. TRBV22-1 is a known pseudogene. CDR3 size: 17 residues. The CDR3 nucleotides are TGTCCTGGGAGGTTACCAAGCGAACAAAGTCGGGCCAACGTCCTGACTTTC. Translated, it gives CPGRLPSEQSRANVLTF.

There are a few counts of this clone. The rearrangement uses TRBV29-1 and TRBJ1-2, with D maybe TRBD1 (5 bases). The V gene's germline CDR1 is SQVTM and CDR2 ANQGSEA. CDR3 length: 15 amino acids. V shed 4 bases and J shed 3 bases, with 18 bases lying between them. The CDR3 reads CSVGSRSGHDYGYTF. The CDR3, as DNA: TGCAGCGTTGGGAGTCGGTCGGGGCATGACTATGGCTACACCTTC.

The CDR3 sequence is CASSDFRGMRETQYF. The CDR3 nucleotides read TGTGCCAGCAGCGATTTCAGGGGGATGCGAGAGACCCAGTACTTC. This chain links TRBV7-6 with TRBJ2-5; TRBD1 matches at 7 bases. With V trimmed by 5 bases and J by 4 bases, 10 bases remained unmatched. This CDR3 contains 15 residues. Germline values: CDR1 SGHVS, CDR2 FNYEAQ.

This clone was recorded only once. V gene TRBV30 combines with J gene TRBJ2-2, with D uncertain. CDR1 and CDR2 (germline): GTSNPN, SVGIG (reference sequence). This CDR3 has 14 residues. V lost 2 bases and J 8 bases, leaving 15 bases between the germline ends. CDR3 region: CAWSRSQQAGELFF. The CDR3 nucleotides read TGTGCCTGGAGTAGGTCCCAGCAGGCGGGGGAGCTGTTTTTT.

The chain has TRBV2 and TRBJ2-2; tentatively, D is TRBD1 (6 bases). Trimming cost V 10 bases and J 1 base, with 10 bases left between them. Germline assignment: CDR1 SNHLY and CDR2 FYNNEI. CDR3 length: 13 amino acids. The CDR3 loop reads CAKAGENTGELFF. The CDR3, as DNA: TGTGCCAAGGCAGGGGAGAACACCGGGGAGCTGTTTTTT.

Worth noting for this clone: The junction and the germline gene differ at one end; a read error may be behind it. The chain combines TRBV6-5 with TRBJ1-3; D is uncertain. Germline-derived CDR1 and CDR2 are MNHEY and SVGAGI. This CDR3 spans 13 amino acids. The CDR3 reads CASSVVPGNTIYF. The CDR3 DNA sequence: TGTGCCAGCAGTGTTGTTCCGGGCAACACCATATACTTT.

This clone was picked up a small number of times. CDR3 in DNA: TGCAGTGCTAGGGGTGTGGGAGGGCAGTTCTTC. Protein: CSARGVGGQFF. V is TRBV20-1 and J is TRBJ2-1, with a possible D match to TRBD2 (6 bases). Per the germline V gene, CDR1 is DFQATT and CDR2 is SNEGSKA (reference sequence). The CDR3 runs 11 residues. The V gene lost 3 bases and the J gene lost 12 bases, with 12 bases spanning the gap.

This clone was recorded a few times. The rearrangement uses TRBV28 and TRBJ2-7, with 12 bases lining up with TRBD2. This CDR3 region has 15 residues. The trim removed 5 bases at V and 5 bases at J, leaving 7 bases unmatched. Germline CDR1 MDHEN, CDR2 SYDVKM. CDR3 region: CASSLTTSGSDEQYF. The CDR3 bases are TGTGCCAGCAGTCTAACGACTAGCGGGAGTGACGAGCAGTACTTC.

This clone was recorded only once. The rearrangement joins TRBV9 to TRBJ2-7, with D possibly TRBD2 on 7 matching bases. V lost 1 base and J 6 bases, leaving 14 bases between the germline ends. Germline CDR1 is SGDLS and CDR2 is YYNGEE. This CDR3 is built from 14 residues. The CDR3 sequence is CASSVKGGAGEQYF. The CDR3 DNA sequence: TGTGCCAGCAGCGTAAAGGGGGGGGCAGGCGAGCAGTACTTC.

This rearrangement joins TRBV5-1 to TRBJ2-3; D gene unclear. There are 13 residues in the CDR3. CDR1 SGHRS and CDR2 YFSETQ come from the germline V gene. V was clipped by 1 base and J by 5 bases, with 8 bases between them. The CDR3: CASSLRFLDTQYF. In nucleotides, the CDR3 is TGCGCCAGCAGCTTGCGGTTTTTAGATACGCAGTATTTT.

A few counts support this clone. The CDR3 does not end in the conserved phenylalanine or tryptophan, so this is likely a read error. V is TRBV19 and J is TRBJ2-2, with 7 bases fitting TRBD1. The CDR3 contains 14 residues. The V gene end was trimmed by 4 bases and the J gene end by 2 bases; junction bases not matched to a gene: 1. Germline CDR1 is LNHDA and CDR2 is SQIVND (reference sequence). CDR3 DNA: TGTGCCAGTAGTAGGACAGGCAACACCGGGGAGCTGTTTCTT. Translated: CASSRTGNTGELFL.

This chain uses TRBV9 with TRBJ2-2; D unclear. The CDR3 is 13 residues long. CDR1 is SGDLS, CDR2 YYNGEE, per germline. The germline V and J ends were trimmed by 0 bases and 4 bases, with 4 bases remaining between them. As DNA, the CDR3 is TGTGCCAGCAGCGTAGGGGGCACCGGGGAGCTGTTTTTT. Translation gives CASSVGGTGELFF.

This chain joins TRBV29-1 and TRBJ1-4; TRBD1 agrees at 9 bases. After removal of 4 bases from V and 8 bases from J, the junction contained 8 bases not matched to a gene. Germline CDR1 is SQVTM and CDR2 is ANQGSEA. The CDR3 is made up of 14 amino acids. The CDR3 bases are TGCAGCGTTGGTCCGGGACAGGGAGCCGAAAAACTGTTTTTT. It encodes CSVGPGQGAEKLFF.

The gene calls are TRBV9 and TRBJ2-1; TRBD2 matches at 7 bases. The CDR3 has 15 amino acids. CDR1 and CDR2 (germline): SGDLS, YYNGEE. V shed 3 bases and J 3 bases; nucleotides not matched to a gene: 6. The CDR3 bases are TGTGCCAGCAGCGCGCAGGGAGGGAGCTACAATGAGCAGTTCTTC. Its protein product is CASSAQGGSYNEQFF. Full variable domain (remainder filled in from reference TRBV9 and TRBJ2-1): DSGVTQTPKHLITATGQRVTLRCSPRSGDLSVYWYQQSLDQGLQFLIQYYNGEERAKGNILERFSAQQFPDLHSELNLSSLELGDSALYFCASSAQGGSYNEQFFGPGTRLTVL.

This clone occurred a few times. The rearrangement links TRBV28 to TRBJ2-7; TRBD2 aligns across 7 bases. Trimming removed 6 bases from V and 4 bases from J; junction bases left unmatched: 9. Germline V gene sequence: CDR1 MDHEN, CDR2 SYDVKM. This CDR3 comprises 14 residues. For the CDR3, the DNA is TGTGCCAGCAGAGGGAGGGGCCTGTCTTACGAGCAGTACTTC. Protein: CASRGRGLSYEQYF. Combining the CDR3 with reference TRBV28 and TRBJ2-7 gives the whole variable domain DVKVTQSSRYLVKRTGEKVFLECVQDMDHENMFWYRQDPGLGLRLIYFSYDVKMKEKGDIPEGYSVSREKKERFSLILESASTNQTSMYLCASRGRGLSYEQYFGPGTRLTVT.

V usage is TRBV25-1 and J usage is TRBJ2-3; no firm D call. CDR3 size: 12 residues. V was cut by 6 bases and J by 2 bases, with 6 bases left in between. The germline V gene encodes CDR1 MGHDK and CDR2 SYGVNS. The CDR3 reads CASRPSTDTQYF. CDR3 DNA: TGTGCCAGCAGGCCTTCCACAGATACGCAGTATTTT.

This clone turned up a few times. The chain joins TRBV27 to TRBJ2-3, with TRBD2 matching over 9 bases. The CDR3 is 15 residues long. Looked up from germline, CDR1 is MNHEY and CDR2 is SMNVEV (reference sequence). The V gene end was trimmed by 6 bases and the J gene end by 5 bases; junction bases not matched to a gene: 9. CDR3 nucleotides: TGTGCCAGCAGACAAAGCGGGGGGCAGGGAGATACGCAGTATTTT. It specifies CASRQSGGQGDTQYF.